This T cell receptor (beta chain) was recovered during a study of T cell responses to AZD1222 COVID-19 vaccine. The study's findings and limits: Unmutated variant regions reportedly attract nearly half of all spike-specific TCRs. Seropositivity was recorded at baseline in only six AZD1222 recipients. A mostly white British donor set with more females was recruited, and clonal diversity was possibly underestimated.

As to this clone: What it recognizes is unknown.

Germline V gives CDR1 MNHEY, CDR2 SVGAGI. This CDR3 region has 13 residues. Trimming shortened V by 6 bases and J by 8 bases, and 16 bases separated the two germline ends. Libraries were prepared by immunoSEQ multiplex PCR; TCRdb keeps only in-frame clonotypes and omits some of them. The top ten hold 2% to 3% of the sample, which has over 150,000 clones, roughly nine tenths seen once. The chain links TRBV6-5 to TRBJ1-2, with D tentatively TRBD1 (6 bases). Sequenced here: peripheral blood, sampled on day 0 of AZD1222 vaccination. This clonotype was obtained from an adult in good health. This CDR3 is CASSQLLGGGYTF. For the CDR3, the DNA is TGTGCCAGCAGCCAACTTTTGGGGGGCGGCTACACCTTC.